This T cell receptor beta chain emerged from a study of blood T cell repertoires in COVID-19. Background on the study: Symptom resolution, clearance, or two negative PCRs marked the recovered donors of Cohort 3. The cDNA or gDNA used as material had been derived from T cells, B-cell-depleted T cells, or PBMCs.

The study assigned cohorts using participant-reported clinical history. The CDR3 extends over 13 amino acids. Per the germline V gene, CDR1 is SGHNT and CDR2 is YYREEE (reference sequence). Trimming pared 6 bases from V and 1 base from J, leaving 10 bases between. The data were produced by immunoSEQ multiplex PCR, yet TCRdb's version contains in-frame clones alone and is incomplete. The sample has approximately 190,000 clones, about 86% seen once. This clone has a single count. The receptor was isolated from a woman aged 40 to 49 in a cohort exposed to, infected with or recovered from COVID-19 (not recorded which). Sequencing was carried out using PBMCs or T cells enriched from blood (not recorded which). V and J are TRBV5-4 and TRBJ1-1, with a tentative D call TRBD1 (6 bases). The CDR3 DNA sequence: TGTGCCAGCAAGCGGGGGCCGAACACTGAAGCTTTCTTT. Protein sequence: CASKRGPNTEAFF.